Described below is a single T cell receptor (beta chain) sequence and its context. The data derive from a study of blood T cell repertoires in COVID-19. The overall study: Sources were T cells, B-cell-depleted T cells, or PBMCs; the material itself was cDNA or gDNA.

V lost 5 bases and J 5 bases, leaving 15 bases between the germline ends. Germline CDR1 SGHTA, CDR2 FQGTGA. The CDR3 runs 14 residues. Profiling relied on immunoSEQ multiplex PCR, and the TCRdb table lists in-frame clones only, not all of them. Among about 280,000 clones listed, around 90% were seen once. The chain joins TRBV7-3 to TRBJ1-2, with a possible D match to TRBD1 (6 bases). The source of this sequence is a man in his forties who had been exposed to COVID-19. Sequencing used PBMCs or T cells enriched from blood (not recorded which). In nucleotides, the CDR3 is TGTGCCAGCAGCCCCTCCGGGACAAGTTATGGCTACACCTTC. It codes for CASSPSGTSYGYTF.